This is a list of T cell receptor beta chains from one sample in a study of blood T cells in healthy people across ages. From the 5' RACE reads, TCRdb called clonotypes with MiXCR, one entry per CDR3 protein. The sample contains over a million distinct CDR3 sequences, roughly 59% of which appear only once. The sequencing input was blood. The source of these receptors is a man younger than 30 in good health. Each CDR3 is given with its conserved first and last residue. Fields, in order: CDR3 DNA, CDR3 protein, J gene, clone size, V gene, D gene. The D gene is left open where the match is weak. The size field is filled for only some rows; it gives once, few, many or a size class.

CDR3 DNA: TGCGCCAGCAGCCTTGGGACAGGGGGCACTTCACCCCTCCACTTT; CDR3 protein: CASSLGTGGTSPLHF; J gene: TRBJ1-6; clone size: NA; V gene: TRBV5-1; D gene: TRBD1
CDR3 DNA: TGTGCCAGCAGTTTAGGCAGAGGGGGTGAAAAACTGTTTTTT; CDR3 protein: CASSLGRGGEKLFF; J gene: TRBJ1-4; clone size: few; V gene: TRBV12-3/TRBV12-4; D gene: NA
CDR3 DNA: TGCGCCAGCAGCCAACTAAGAACTAGCGGGAGTCGCTATGAGCAGTTCTTC; CDR3 protein: CASSQLRTSGSRYEQFF; J gene: TRBJ2-1; clone size: NA; V gene: TRBV4-1; D gene: TRBD2
CDR3 DNA: TGTGCCAGCAGTGATAATTCAAGGCCTGAAGCTTTCTTT; CDR3 protein: CASSDNSRPEAFF; J gene: TRBJ1-1; clone size: NA; V gene: TRBV6-1; D gene: NA
CDR3 DNA: TGTGCCAGCAGCTCGACTAGCGGGGGGGCGCGAGATGAGCAGTTCTTC; CDR3 protein: CASSSTSGGARDEQFF; J gene: TRBJ2-1; clone size: NA; V gene: TRBV11-2; D gene: TRBD2
CDR3 DNA: TGTGCCAGCAGCCCACGGACAGGGGAGGATGAAAAACTGTTTTTT; CDR3 protein: CASSPRTGEDEKLFF; J gene: TRBJ1-4; clone size: NA; V gene: TRBV11-2; D gene: TRBD1
CDR3 DNA: TGTGCCAGCACCCAAGGGGGGGCTCTTAGCTCTGGGGCCAACGTCCTGACTTTC; CDR3 protein: CASTQGGALSSGANVLTF; J gene: TRBJ2-6; clone size: few; V gene: TRBV11-2; D gene: NA
CDR3 DNA: TGTGCCAGCAGATCGACTAGCAAAGCCTACGAGCAGTACTTC; CDR3 protein: CASRSTSKAYEQYF; J gene: TRBJ2-7; clone size: few; V gene: TRBV11-2; D gene: TRBD2
CDR3 DNA: TGTGCCAGCAGCCAAGCCCAGAGTCCGAAACTGTTTTTT; CDR3 protein: CASSQAQSPKLFF; J gene: TRBJ1-4; clone size: NA; V gene: TRBV14; D gene: NA
CDR3 DNA: TGCAGTGCTAGAAGTTGGGGTGTTCCCTACGAGCAGTACTTC; CDR3 protein: CSARSWGVPYEQYF; J gene: TRBJ2-7; clone size: few; V gene: TRBV20-1; D gene: NA
CDR3 DNA: TGCAGTGCTGCCCGACTAGCGGGAACCGAGCAGTACTTC; CDR3 protein: CSAARLAGTEQYF; J gene: TRBJ2-7; clone size: NA; V gene: TRBV20-1; D gene: TRBD2
CDR3 DNA: TGTGCCAGCAGTTTATTGGCTGGGGCAGTCAACACTGAAGCTTTCTTT; CDR3 protein: CASSLLAGAVNTEAFF; J gene: TRBJ1-1; clone size: few; V gene: TRBV27; D gene: NA
CDR3 DNA: TGTGCCACCAGCAGGGGACAGAACTCCTACGAGCAGTACTTC; CDR3 protein: CATSRGQNSYEQYF; J gene: TRBJ2-7; clone size: once; V gene: TRBV15; D gene: TRBD1
CDR3 DNA: TGCGCCAGCAGCCAAGAGTGGCGGGGGCCTCCCTACGAGCAGTACTTC; CDR3 protein: CASSQEWRGPPYEQYF; J gene: TRBJ2-7; clone size: few; V gene: TRBV4-3; D gene: NA
CDR3 DNA: TGTGCCAGCAGTTACTCTAGCGGGGGGGCGTTTAACGAGCAGTACTTC; CDR3 protein: CASSYSSGGAFNEQYF; J gene: TRBJ2-7; clone size: NA; V gene: TRBV6-5; D gene: TRBD2
CDR3 DNA: TGTGCCAGCACCAACACAGATACGCAGTATTTT; CDR3 protein: CASTNTDTQYF; J gene: TRBJ2-3; clone size: many; V gene: TRBV5-1; D gene: NA
CDR3 DNA: TGCAGCGTTGGGTTGGGGCGTGAAGCTTTCTTT; CDR3 protein: CSVGLGREAFF; J gene: TRBJ1-1; clone size: NA; V gene: TRBV29-1; D gene: NA
CDR3 DNA: TGCAGTGCTAAAGGGGGGACAGGGAACGAGCAGTACTTC; CDR3 protein: CSAKGGTGNEQYF; J gene: TRBJ2-7; clone size: NA; V gene: TRBV20-1; D gene: TRBD1